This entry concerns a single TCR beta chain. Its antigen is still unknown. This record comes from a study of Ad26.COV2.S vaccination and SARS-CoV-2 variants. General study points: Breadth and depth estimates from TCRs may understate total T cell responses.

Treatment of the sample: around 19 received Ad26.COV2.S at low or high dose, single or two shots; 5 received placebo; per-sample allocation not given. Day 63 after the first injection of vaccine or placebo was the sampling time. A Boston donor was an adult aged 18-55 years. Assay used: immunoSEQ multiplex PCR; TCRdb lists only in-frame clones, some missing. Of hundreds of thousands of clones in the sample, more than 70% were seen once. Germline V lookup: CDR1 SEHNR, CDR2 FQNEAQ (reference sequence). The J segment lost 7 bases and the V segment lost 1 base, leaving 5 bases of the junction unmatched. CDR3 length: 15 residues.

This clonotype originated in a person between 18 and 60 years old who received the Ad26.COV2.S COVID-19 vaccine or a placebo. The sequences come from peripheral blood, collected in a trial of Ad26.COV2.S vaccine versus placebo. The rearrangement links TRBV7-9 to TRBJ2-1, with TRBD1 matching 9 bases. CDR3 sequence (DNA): TGTGCCAGCAGCTTAGAACAGGGGGCGTTAAATGAGCAGTTCTTC. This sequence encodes CASSLEQGALNEQFF. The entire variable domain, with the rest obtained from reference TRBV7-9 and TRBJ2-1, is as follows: DTGVSQNPRHKITKRGQNVTFRCDPISEHNRLYWYRQTLGQGPEFLTYFQNEAQLEKSRLLSDRFSAERPKGSFSTLEIQRTEQGDSAMYLCASSLEQGALNEQFFGPGTRLTVL.